One and the same sample provided the 27 T cell receptor beta chains below, sequenced in a study of blood T cell repertoires in COVID-19. Using immunoSEQ multiplex PCR, the repertoire was profiled, and TCRdb retains in-frame clones only, with some absent. The sample has more than 150,000 clones; less than 90% are singletons. Sequencing used peripheral blood. Every receptor here comes from a man aged 65 to 85 with active or convalescent COVID-19.

This clone was seen just once. The V and J genes are TRBV11-3 and TRBJ2-7; tentative D call: TRBD2 (6 bases). Trimming cost V 1 base and J 6 bases, with 10 bases left between them. Looked up from germline, CDR1 is SGHNT and CDR2 is YENEEA. CDR3 length: 13 residues. CDR3 protein: CASSLVLGGEQYF. CDR3 nucleotides: TGTGCCAGCAGCTTAGTTCTGGGGGGCGAGCAGTACTTC.

The chain joins TRBV29-1 to TRBJ2-7; the match to TRBD2 covers 7 bases. J gave up 0 bases and V 4 bases, and 9 bases lay outside the gene matches. Germline V gene sequence: CDR1 SQVTM, CDR2 ANQGSEA. The CDR3 contains 15 residues. CDR3 coding DNA: TGCAGCGTTGTTGGGAGGGCCCCGATCTCCTACGAGCAGTACTTC. Translating it yields CSVVGRAPISYEQYF.

This chain links TRBV7-9 with TRBJ2-7; D not certain. There are 12 residues in the CDR3. CDR1 and CDR2 (germline): SEHNR, FQNEAQ (reference sequence). The V end was cut by 5 bases, the J end by 1 base, with 6 bases between. CDR3 bases: TGTGCCAGCAGCACCGGTTCCTACGAGCAGTACTTC. It encodes CASSTGSYEQYF.

The rearrangement links TRBV29-1 to TRBJ1-2; 7 nucleotides line up with TRBD1. This CDR3 region has 12 residues. The V segment lost 6 bases and the J segment 4 bases; nucleotides outside the gene matches: 5. Per the germline V gene, CDR1 is SQVTM and CDR2 is ANQGSEA. CDR3 DNA: TGCAGCGTCGGACAGGCGTCCTATGGCTACACCTTC. It specifies CSVGQASYGYTF.

This clone was seen once. The gene calls are TRBV7-9 and TRBJ1-6, with TRBD1 matching 10 bases. V trimming: 5 bases; J trimming: 9 bases; junction bases outside the gene matches: 10. From germline, CDR1 is SEHNR and CDR2 FQNEAQ (reference sequence). The CDR3 totals 16 residues. The CDR3 nucleotides read TGTGCCAGCAGCGGAAATATGACAGGGGGCAGTTCACCCCTCCACTTT. Its protein is CASSGNMTGGSSPLHF.

This clone appeared a single time. The chain combines TRBV6-2 or TRBV6-3 with TRBJ1-5; TRBD1 might be the D (5 bases). The length of the CDR3 is 18 residues. The germline gives CDR1 MNHEY, CDR2 SVGEGT. Trimming cost V 0 bases and J 1 base, with 16 bases left between them. The DNA for the CDR3 is TGTGCCAGCAGTTACTCCCGCTCAGGGAACAAGAGCAATCAGCCCCAGCATTTT. Its translation: CASSYSRSGNKSNQPQHF.

The rearrangement joins TRBV28 to TRBJ1-3; 9 bases line up with TRBD1. The germline V gene encodes CDR1 MDHEN and CDR2 SYDVKM. V lost 2 bases to trimming and J lost 8 bases; unmatched junction nucleotides: 4. The CDR3 consists of 14 residues. CDR3: CASSLQTGGHTIYF. CDR3 nucleotide sequence: TGTGCCAGCAGTTTACAAACAGGGGGCCACACCATATATTTT.

This clone appeared a single time. The chain combines TRBV7-9 with TRBJ1-3, with D possibly matching TRBD1 (6 bases). This CDR3 spans 15 amino acids. Germline V gives CDR1 SEHNR, CDR2 FQNEAQ (reference sequence). V lost 2 bases, J lost 4 bases, and 12 bases lay in between. The CDR3 loop reads CASSLSAGEGNTIYF. The CDR3 coding sequence is TGTGCCAGCAGCTTATCAGCAGGGGAAGGAAACACCATATATTTT.

V is TRBV25-1 and J is TRBJ1-4; no clear D. Per the germline V gene, CDR1 is MGHDK and CDR2 is SYGVNS. With 6 bases removed from V and 7 bases from J, the gap between germline ends came to 21 bases. CDR3 length: 16 amino acids. The CDR3 nucleotides are TGTGCCAGCAGCCTGCAGATGAGTGCGAGAGGTGAAAAACTGTTTTTT. Its translation is CASSLQMSARGEKLFF.

The V gene is TRBV5-1, the J gene TRBJ2-1, with TRBD2 identical over 8 bases. The V segment lost 4 bases and the J segment 3 bases; nucleotides outside the gene matches: 9. CDR1 SGHRS and CDR2 YFSETQ come from the germline V gene. CDR3 length: 16 residues. The CDR3 spells CASSATGTRVYNEQFF. CDR3 nucleotide sequence: TGCGCCAGCAGCGCAACCGGGACTAGAGTCTACAATGAGCAGTTCTTC.

This rearrangement joins TRBV6-5 to TRBJ1-5; 8 bases agree with TRBD1. Trimming took 5 bases from V and 7 from J; bases not matched to a gene: 7. This CDR3 is 14 amino acids long. Germline V CDR1 and CDR2: MNHEY, SVGAGI. DNA for the CDR3: TGTGCCAGCAGTACACAGGGGGTTGGACAGCCCCAGCATTTT. Translation: CASSTQGVGQPQHF.

The chain combines TRBV5-1 with TRBJ1-6; a weak D match, TRBD1 (5 bases). The CDR3 has 16 residues. Germline CDR1 is SGHRS and CDR2 is YFSETQ. V was trimmed by 4 bases and J by 7 bases, leaving 18 bases between them. CDR3 residues: CASSTHPGRGNSPLHF. CDR3 in DNA: TGCGCCAGCAGCACGCACCCGGGACGGGGGAATTCACCCCTCCACTTT.

This sequence joins TRBV7-9 and TRBJ2-7, with 10 bases lining up with TRBD1. The ends lost 5 bases at V and 3 bases at J; junction bases unmatched: 4. This CDR3 is built from 14 residues. CDR1 and CDR2 (germline): SEHNR, FQNEAQ (reference sequence). The CDR3 DNA is TGTGCCAGCAGCAGAGGACAGGGGGGCTACGAGCAGTACTTC. It specifies CASSRGQGGYEQYF.

V usage is TRBV9 and J usage is TRBJ2-2, with 9 positions matching TRBD2. V gave up 0 bases and J gave up 0 bases; unmatched junction bases: 0. This CDR3 contains 16 residues. Germline CDR1 SGDLS, CDR2 YYNGEE. The CDR3 protein is CASSVVAGANTGELFF. The CDR3 nucleotides read TGTGCCAGCAGCGTAGTAGCGGGAGCGAACACCGGGGAGCTGTTTTTT. The variable domain in full, with the rest retrieved from reference TRBV9 and TRBJ2-2, is DSGVTQTPKHLITATGQRVTLRCSPRSGDLSVYWYQQSLDQGLQFLIQYYNGEERAKGNILERFSAQQFPDLHSELNLSSLELGDSALYFCASSVVAGANTGELFFGEGSRLTVL.

The V and J genes are TRBV27 and TRBJ2-3; D possibly corresponds to TRBD1 (6 bases). Germline CDR1 and CDR2: MNHEY and SMNVEV (reference sequence). Trimming shortened V by 1 base and J by 3 bases, and 11 bases separated the two germline ends. The CDR3 consists of 15 residues. The CDR3 nucleotides are TGTGCCAGCAGTTTATACAGGGCCTCAACAGATACGCAGTATTTT. Its translation is CASSLYRASTDTQYF.

The chain joins TRBV15 to TRBJ1-1; tentative D call: TRBD1 (6 bases). V lost 4 bases and J 0 bases, leaving 12 bases between the germline ends. There are 15 residues in the CDR3. Germline CDR1 and CDR2: LNHNV and YYDKDF (reference sequence). CDR3 coding DNA: TGTGCCACCAGCATCTATACAGGGATGAACACTGAAGCTTTCTTT. It is translated as CATSIYTGMNTEAFF.

The CDR3 nucleotides read TGCGCCAGCAAGGATTCGGGACTAGCGGGAGGGCCGGTCACCGGGGAGCTGTTTTTT. As protein: CASKDSGLAGGPVTGELFF. This chain links TRBV10-2 with TRBJ2-2, with 16 bases lining up with TRBD2. Germline loops: CDR1 WSHSY, CDR2 SAAADI. CDR3 length: 19 residues. J was trimmed by 4 bases and V by 7 bases; bases with no gene match: 12.

The gene calls are TRBV11-2 and TRBJ2-3; unclear D gene. The CDR3 totals 16 residues. V was shortened by 5 bases and J by 1 base, with 16 bases between the two germline ends. CDR1 and CDR2 from the germline V gene are SGHAT and FQNNGV. The CDR3 protein is CASSDLDLKGTDTQYF. The CDR3 nucleotides read TGTGCCAGCAGCGATCTAGACCTAAAAGGCACAGATACGCAGTATTTT.

V gene TRBV4-1 combines with J gene TRBJ2-2; TRBD2 matches 10 bases. Trimming removed 5 bases from V and 5 bases from J; junction bases left unmatched: 5. CDR1 and CDR2 from the germline V gene are MGHRA and YSYEKL. The CDR3 runs 15 residues. The CDR3 region is CASSTGTSVTGELFF. The CDR3 DNA follows: TGCGCCAGCAGCACCGGGACTAGCGTTACCGGGGAGCTGTTTTTT.

This clone showed up just once. The chain employs TRBV10-2 and TRBJ1-2; the D is unclear. The V gene lost 3 bases and the J gene lost 8 bases, with 16 bases spanning the gap. This CDR3 spans 14 amino acids. Per the germline V gene, CDR1 is WSHSY and CDR2 is SAAADI. The CDR3 here is CASSDPQIEGGYTF. The CDR3 region has the DNA TGCGCCAGCAGTGACCCCCAAATAGAGGGCGGCTACACCTTC.

The genes are TRBV6-5 and TRBJ2-3; the D gene is possibly TRBD2 (5 bases). V was pared by 4 bases and J by 4 bases, with 12 bases between. This CDR3 region has 14 residues. Germline V gives CDR1 MNHEY, CDR2 SVGAGI. This CDR3 reads CASSSVTTADTQYF. CDR3 coding DNA: TGTGCCAGCAGTTCCGTGACTACCGCAGATACGCAGTATTTT.

The chain combines TRBV5-1 with TRBJ1-2; 10 bases agree with TRBD1. The length of the CDR3 is 15 residues. V shed 3 bases, J shed 4 bases, and the junction held 6 bases outside the gene matches. The V gene's germline CDR1 is SGHRS and CDR2 YFSETQ. The DNA of the CDR3 is TGCGCCAGCAGCTCGGGACAGGGGACAGGCTATGGCTACACCTTC. Its translation is CASSSGQGTGYGYTF.

The chain uses TRBV2 and TRBJ2-7; maybe TRBD2 (5 bases). Germline CDR1 and CDR2: SNHLY and FYNNEI. The CDR3 contains 12 residues. Deletions cut 4 bases from V and 8 bases from J, with 12 bases between. The CDR3 DNA follows: TGTGCCAGCAGTGCCTCGGGGAACCAGCAGTACTTC. It specifies CASSASGNQQYF. The whole variable domain, remainder taken from reference TRBV2 and TRBJ2-7, is EPEVTQTPSHQVTQMGQEVILRCVPISNHLYFYWYRQILGQKVEFLVSFYNNEISEKSEIFDDQFSVERPDGSNFTLKIRSTKLEDSAMYFCASSASGNQQYFGPGTRLTVT.

V and J are TRBV7-2 and TRBJ2-7; no clear D. Trimming removed 5 bases at V and 5 bases at J, with 7 bases between. Looked up from germline, CDR1 is SGHTA and CDR2 is FQGNSA. There are 11 residues in the CDR3. The CDR3 DNA is TGTGCCAGCAGCACCGTAGACGAGCAGTACTTC. As protein: CASSTVDEQYF.

The rearrangement uses TRBV6-1 and TRBJ1-1; no clear D gene. The CDR3 has 17 amino acids. CDR1 is MNHNS and CDR2 is SASEGT in the germline V gene. V was clipped by 1 base and J by 4 bases, with 19 bases between them. CDR3 in amino acids: CASSEGTGTGGGTEAFF. The CDR3 nucleotides are TGTGCCAGCAGTGAAGGGACGGGAACGGGAGGTGGCACTGAAGCTTTCTTT.

The J gene is TRBJ1-6, the V gene TRBV7-9; D possibly corresponds to TRBD1 (5 bases). With 3 bases removed from V and 7 bases from J, the gap between germline ends came to 10 bases. CDR1 and CDR2 (germline): SEHNR, FQNEAQ (reference sequence). This CDR3 comprises 14 residues. This chain's CDR3 is CASSFDRTNSPLHF. In nucleotides, the CDR3 is TGTGCCAGCAGCTTCGACAGAACCAATTCACCCCTCCACTTT.

This chain connects TRBV7-8 to TRBJ2-2; the D gene is possibly TRBD1 (6 bases). This CDR3 spans 14 amino acids. V lost 6 bases and J lost 2, with 10 bases in between. In germline, CDR1 is SGHVS, CDR2 FQNEAQ. The CDR3 here is CASSPQGNTGELFF. In DNA, the CDR3 is TGTGCCAGCAGTCCACAGGGTAACACCGGGGAGCTGTTTTTT.